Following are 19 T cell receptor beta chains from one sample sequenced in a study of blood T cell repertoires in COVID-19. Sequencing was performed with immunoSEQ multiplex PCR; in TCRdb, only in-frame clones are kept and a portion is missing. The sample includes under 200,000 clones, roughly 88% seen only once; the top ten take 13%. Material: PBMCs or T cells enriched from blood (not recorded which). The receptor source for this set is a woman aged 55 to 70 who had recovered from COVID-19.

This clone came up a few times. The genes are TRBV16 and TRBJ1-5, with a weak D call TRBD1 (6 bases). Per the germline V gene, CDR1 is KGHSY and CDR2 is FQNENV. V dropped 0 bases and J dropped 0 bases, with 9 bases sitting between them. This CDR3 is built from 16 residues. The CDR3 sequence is CASSQSGQLSNQPQHF. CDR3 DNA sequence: TGTGCCAGCAGCCAATCCGGACAGCTTAGCAATCAGCCCCAGCATTTT.

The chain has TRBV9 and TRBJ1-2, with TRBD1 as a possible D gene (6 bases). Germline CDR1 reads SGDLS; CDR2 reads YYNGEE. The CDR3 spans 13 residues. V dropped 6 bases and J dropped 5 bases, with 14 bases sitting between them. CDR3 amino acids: CASTRQELYGYTF. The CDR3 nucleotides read TGTGCCAGCACCCGACAGGAGCTGTATGGCTACACCTTC.

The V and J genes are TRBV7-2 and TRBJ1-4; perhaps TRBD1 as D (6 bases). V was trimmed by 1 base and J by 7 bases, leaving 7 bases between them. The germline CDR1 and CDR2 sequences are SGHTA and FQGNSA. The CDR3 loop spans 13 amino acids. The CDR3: CASSLGTAEKLFF. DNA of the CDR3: TGTGCCAGCAGCTTAGGGACAGCTGAAAAACTGTTTTTT.

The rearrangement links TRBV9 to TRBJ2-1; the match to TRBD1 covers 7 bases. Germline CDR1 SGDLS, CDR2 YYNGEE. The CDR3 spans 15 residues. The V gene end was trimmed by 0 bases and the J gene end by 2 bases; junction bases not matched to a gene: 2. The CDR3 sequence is CASSVGQGTYNEQFF. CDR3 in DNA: TGTGCCAGCAGCGTAGGACAGGGAACCTACAATGAGCAGTTCTTC.

CDR3 DNA sequence: TGTGCCAGCAGCTTAAACTACTACAATGAGCAGTTCTTC. This gives the protein CASSLNYYNEQFF. The gene calls are TRBV7-8 and TRBJ2-1; D call uncertain. CDR3 length equals 13 residues. V dropped 2 bases and J dropped 3 bases, with 5 bases sitting between them. In germline, CDR1 is SGHVS, CDR2 FQNEAQ.

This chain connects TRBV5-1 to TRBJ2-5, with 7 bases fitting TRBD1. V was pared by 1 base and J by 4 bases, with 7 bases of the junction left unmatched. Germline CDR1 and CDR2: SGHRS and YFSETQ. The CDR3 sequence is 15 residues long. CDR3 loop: CASSLTGVRGETQYF. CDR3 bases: TGCGCCAGCAGCTTGACAGGGGTAAGAGGAGAGACCCAGTACTTC.

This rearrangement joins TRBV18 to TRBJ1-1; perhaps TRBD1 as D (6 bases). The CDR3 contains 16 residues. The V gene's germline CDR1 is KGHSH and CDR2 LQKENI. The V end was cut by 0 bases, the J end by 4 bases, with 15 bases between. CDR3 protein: CASSPPMGGAGTEAFF. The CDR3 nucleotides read TGTGCCAGCTCACCACCGATGGGGGGGGCAGGCACTGAAGCTTTCTTT.

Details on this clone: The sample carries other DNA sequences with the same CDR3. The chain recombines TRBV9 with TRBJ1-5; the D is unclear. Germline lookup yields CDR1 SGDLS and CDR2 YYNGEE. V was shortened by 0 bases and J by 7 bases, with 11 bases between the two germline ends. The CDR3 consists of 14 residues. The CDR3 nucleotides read TGTGCCAGCAGCGTAGACGGAGCGGGGCAGCCCCAGCATTTT. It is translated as CASSVDGAGQPQHF.

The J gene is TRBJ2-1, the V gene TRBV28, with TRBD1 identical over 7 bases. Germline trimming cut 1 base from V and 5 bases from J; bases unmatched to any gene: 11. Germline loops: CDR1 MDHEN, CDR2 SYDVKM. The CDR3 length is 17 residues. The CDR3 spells CASSLSDRVGFNNEQFF. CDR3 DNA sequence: TGTGCCAGCAGTTTATCTGACAGGGTAGGTTTTAACAATGAGCAGTTCTTC.

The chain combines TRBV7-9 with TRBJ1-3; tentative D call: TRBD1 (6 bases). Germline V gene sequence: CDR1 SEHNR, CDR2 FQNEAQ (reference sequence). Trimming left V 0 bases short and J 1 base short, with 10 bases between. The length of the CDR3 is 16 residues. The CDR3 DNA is TGTGCCAGCAGCTTAGCGATTACAGGGTCTGGAAACACCATATATTTT. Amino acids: CASSLAITGSGNTIYF.

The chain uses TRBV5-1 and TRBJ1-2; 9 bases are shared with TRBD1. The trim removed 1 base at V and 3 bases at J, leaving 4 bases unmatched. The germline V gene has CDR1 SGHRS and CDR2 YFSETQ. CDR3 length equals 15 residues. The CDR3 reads CASSLSGTGHYGYTF. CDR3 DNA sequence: TGCGCCAGCAGCTTGTCCGGGACAGGGCACTATGGCTACACCTTC. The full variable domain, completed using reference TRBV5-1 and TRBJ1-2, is KAGVTQTPRYLIKTRGQQVTLSCSPISGHRSVSWYQQTPGQGLQFLFEYFSETQRNKGNFPGRFSGRQFSNSRSEMNVSTLELGDSALYLCASSLSGTGHYGYTFGSGTRLTVV.

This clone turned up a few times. The CDR3 DNA is TGTGCCAGCAGCGAAAGAGTTAGCACCGGGGAGCTGTTTTTT. This encodes CASSERVSTGELFF. This chain links TRBV2 with TRBJ2-2; D unclear. Germline CDR1 reads SNHLY; CDR2 reads FYNNEI. Deletions cut 6 bases from V and 4 bases from J, with 12 bases between. The CDR3 has 14 residues.

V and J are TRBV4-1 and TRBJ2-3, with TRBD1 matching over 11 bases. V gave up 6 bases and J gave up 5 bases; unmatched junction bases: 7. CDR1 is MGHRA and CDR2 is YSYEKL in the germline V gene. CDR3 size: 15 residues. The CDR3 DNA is TGCGCCAGCAGGAGAGGACAGGGGGCAGGAGATACGCAGTATTTT. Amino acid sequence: CASRRGQGAGDTQYF.

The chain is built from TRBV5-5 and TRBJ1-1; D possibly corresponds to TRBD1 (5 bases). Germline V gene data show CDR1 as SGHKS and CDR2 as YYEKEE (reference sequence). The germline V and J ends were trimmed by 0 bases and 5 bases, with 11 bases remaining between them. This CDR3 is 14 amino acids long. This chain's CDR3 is CASSLVAGGTEAFF. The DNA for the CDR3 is TGTGCCAGCAGCTTGGTTGCGGGGGGGACTGAAGCTTTCTTT.

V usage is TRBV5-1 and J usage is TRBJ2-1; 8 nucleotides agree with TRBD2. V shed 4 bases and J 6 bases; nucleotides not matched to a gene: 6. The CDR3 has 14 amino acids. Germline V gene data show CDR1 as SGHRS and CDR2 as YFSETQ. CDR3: CASSRQSGSNEQFF. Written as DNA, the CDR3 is TGCGCCAGCAGCCGGCAGAGCGGGAGCAATGAGCAGTTCTTC.

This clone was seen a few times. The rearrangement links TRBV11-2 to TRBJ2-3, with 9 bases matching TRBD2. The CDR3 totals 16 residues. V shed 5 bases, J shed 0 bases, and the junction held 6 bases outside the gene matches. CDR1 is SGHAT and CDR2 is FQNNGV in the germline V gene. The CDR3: CASSPRLAGSTDTQYF. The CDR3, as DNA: TGTGCCAGCAGCCCACGTCTAGCGGGAAGCACAGATACGCAGTATTTT.

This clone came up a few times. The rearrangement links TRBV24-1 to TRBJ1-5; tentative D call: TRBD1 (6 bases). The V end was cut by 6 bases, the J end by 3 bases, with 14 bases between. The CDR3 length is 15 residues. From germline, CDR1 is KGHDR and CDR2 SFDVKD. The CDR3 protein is CATSLSDSPNQPQHF. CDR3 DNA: TGTGCCACCAGTCTATCGGACAGCCCCAATCAGCCCCAGCATTTT.

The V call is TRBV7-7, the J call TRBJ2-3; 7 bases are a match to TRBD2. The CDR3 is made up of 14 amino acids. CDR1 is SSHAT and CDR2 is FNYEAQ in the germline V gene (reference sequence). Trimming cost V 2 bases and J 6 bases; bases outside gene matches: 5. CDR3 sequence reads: CASSLTGGSDTQYF. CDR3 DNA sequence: TGTGCCAGCAGCTTAACCGGCGGGAGCGATACGCAGTATTTT.

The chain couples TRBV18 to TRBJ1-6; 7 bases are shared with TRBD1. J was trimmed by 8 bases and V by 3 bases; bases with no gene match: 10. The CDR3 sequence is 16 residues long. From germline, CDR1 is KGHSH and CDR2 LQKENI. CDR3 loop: CASSPGTGVVDSPLHF. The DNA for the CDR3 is TGTGCCAGCTCACCGGGAACAGGGGTAGTGGATTCACCCCTCCACTTT.